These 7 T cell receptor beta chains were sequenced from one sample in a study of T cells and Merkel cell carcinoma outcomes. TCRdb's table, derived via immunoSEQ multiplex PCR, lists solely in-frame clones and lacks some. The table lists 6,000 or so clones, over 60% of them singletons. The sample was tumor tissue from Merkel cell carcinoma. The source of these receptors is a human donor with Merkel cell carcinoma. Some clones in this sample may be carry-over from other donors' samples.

Written as DNA, the CDR3 is TGTGCCAGCAGTCCCCGAGGGATCAGGTACACCGGGGAGCTGTTTTTT. Translating it yields CASSPRGIRYTGELFF. The chain couples TRBV28 to TRBJ2-2, with D tentatively TRBD2 (5 bases). V lost 5 bases to trimming and J lost 3 bases, with 16 bases between them. The CDR3 extends over 16 amino acids. Germline-derived CDR1 and CDR2 are MDHEN and SYDVKM.

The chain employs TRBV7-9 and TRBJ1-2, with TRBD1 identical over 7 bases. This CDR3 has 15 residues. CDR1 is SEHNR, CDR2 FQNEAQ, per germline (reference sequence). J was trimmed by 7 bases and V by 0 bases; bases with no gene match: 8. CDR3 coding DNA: TGTGCCAGCAGCTTAGCGATGGGTAGGGGGCTTGGCTACACCTTC. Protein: CASSLAMGRGLGYTF.

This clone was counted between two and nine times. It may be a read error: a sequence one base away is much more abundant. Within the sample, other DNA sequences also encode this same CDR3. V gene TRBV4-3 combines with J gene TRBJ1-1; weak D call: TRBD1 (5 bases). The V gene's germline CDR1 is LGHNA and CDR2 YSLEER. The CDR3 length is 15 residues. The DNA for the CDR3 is TGCGCCAGCAGCCAAGATCGGGAGGGGAGCACTGAAGCTTTTTTT. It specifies CASSQDREGSTEAFF.

In DNA form, the CDR3 reads TGTGCCAGCAGTGAATGGGGGGTAATCGAAAAACTGTTTTTT. Residues: CASSEWGVIEKLFF. This chain links TRBV2 with TRBJ1-4, with D perhaps TRBD1 (5 bases). Germline V gene data show CDR1 as SNHLY and CDR2 as FYNNEI. V lost 2 bases and J lost 8, with 12 bases in between. CDR3 length: 14 residues.

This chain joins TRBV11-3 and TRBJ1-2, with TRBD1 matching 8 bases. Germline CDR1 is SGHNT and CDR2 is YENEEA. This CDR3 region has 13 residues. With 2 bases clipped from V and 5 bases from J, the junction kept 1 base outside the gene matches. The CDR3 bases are TGTGCCAGCAGCTTAACAGGGGGTTATGGCTACACCTTC. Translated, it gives CASSLTGGYGYTF. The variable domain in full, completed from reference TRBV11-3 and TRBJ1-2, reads EAGVVQSPRYKIIEKKQPVAFWCNPISGHNTLYWYLQNLGQGPELLIRYENEEAVDDSQLPKDRFSAERLKGVDSTLKIQPAELGDSAVYLCASSLTGGYGYTFGSGTRLTVV.

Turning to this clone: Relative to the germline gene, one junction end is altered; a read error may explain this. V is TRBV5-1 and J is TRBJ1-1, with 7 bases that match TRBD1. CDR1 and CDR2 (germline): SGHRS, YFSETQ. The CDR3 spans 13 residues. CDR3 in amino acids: CVSSLAGGTEAFF. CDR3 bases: TGCGTCAGCAGCTTGGCAGGGGGAACTGAAGCTTTCTTT.

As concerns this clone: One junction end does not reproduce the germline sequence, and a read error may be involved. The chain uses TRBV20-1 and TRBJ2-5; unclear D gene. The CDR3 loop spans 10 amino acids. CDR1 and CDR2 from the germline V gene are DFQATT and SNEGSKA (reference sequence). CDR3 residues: CSASQKTQYF. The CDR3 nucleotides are TGCAGTGCGAGCCAAAAGACCCAGTACTTC.